The present TCR beta chain was sequenced within a study of identical twins. Germline trimming cut 5 bases from V and 2 bases from J; bases unmatched to any gene: 8. Germline V gives CDR1 SNHLY, CDR2 FYNNEI. CDR3 size: 16 residues. TCRdb processed the 5' RACE reads anew with MiXCR; each CDR3 protein has one entry. The repertoire holds about 280,000 distinct CDR3 sequences, with approximately 8.5% as singletons. The sample was also linked to a second study, of yellow fever vaccine responses in identical twins.

The sequence derives from a woman aged 18 to 35 in good health. The source material was memory (CD45RO+) T cells sorted from blood. The genes are TRBV2 and TRBJ1-1; 10 positions agree with TRBD1. The CDR3, as DNA: TGTGCCAGCAGTCGCGGACAGGGGGTGTTAAACACTGAAGCTTTCTTT. Its translation is CASSRGQGVLNTEAFF.